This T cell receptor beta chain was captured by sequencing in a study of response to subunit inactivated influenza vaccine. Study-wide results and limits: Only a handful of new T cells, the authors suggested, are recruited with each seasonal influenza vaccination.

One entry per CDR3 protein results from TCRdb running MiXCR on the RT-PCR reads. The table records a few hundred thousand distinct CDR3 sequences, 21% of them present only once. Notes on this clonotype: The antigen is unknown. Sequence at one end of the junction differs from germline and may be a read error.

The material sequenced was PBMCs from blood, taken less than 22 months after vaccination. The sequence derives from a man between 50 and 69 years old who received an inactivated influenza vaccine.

The CDR3 here is CASSLVSSGGVQETQYF. CDR3 bases: TGTGCTAGCAGCTTAGTCTCTAGCGGGGGTGTCCAAGAGACCCAGTACTTC. This sequence joins TRBV7-7 and TRBJ2-5; 10 positions agree with TRBD2. The CDR3 is 17 residues long. Germline CDR1 and CDR2: SSHAT and FNYEAQ (reference sequence).